The clone carrying this T cell receptor (beta chain) has just one count. Its specificity is unknown. At one end, the junction sequence differs from germline, possibly due to a read error. MiXCR was used by TCRdb to re-call the PCR reads. The sample comprises around 30,000 clones, approximately 13% of which are singletons, and approximately 4.9% rests with the top ten. This specimen belongs to a study of metastatic and nonmetastatic thyroid tumors. Study in general: Patients with malignant and benign thyroid disease provided blood and tumor or nodule tissue, whose repertoires were compared.

Study observations and caveats: Benign nodules were reported to have significantly lower TCR beta diversity than malignant thyroid tumors, in blood and tumor.

No patient received treatment before thyroid surgery. Germline CDR1 is SGHTA and CDR2 is FQGTGA. This CDR3 has 14 amino acids. This TCR was sampled from a female donor with papillary thyroid cancer or a benign thyroid nodule (not recorded which). Some clones in this sample may be carry-over from other donors' samples. This chain links TRBV7-3 with TRBJ2-1, with 12 bases that match TRBD2. Sequenced sample: blood. The CDR3 DNA is TGTTCCAGCATCCCGGGGACTAGCGGGAATGAGCAGTTCTTC. It translates to CSSIPGTSGNEQFF.